The subject of this entry is one TCR beta chain. This receptor's antigen is unknown. Qualities for individual bases were not recorded, and no much larger clone is one base off. This sample is drawn from a study of blood T cell repertoires in COVID-19 (dated by TCRdb to the early 2020s). Context from the whole study: Collaborator samples came from the United States, Italy and Spain and covered acute and convalescent phases of COVID-19. The prospective study material was composed of cDNA or gDNA derived from T cells, B-cell-depleted T cells, or PBMCs. Subjects who had been exposed to COVID-19, were actively infected with it, or had recovered from it provided the deeply sampled blood TCRbeta repertoires that made up the dataset. A freely available public database, intended as a resource for researchers studying the immune response to SARS-CoV-2, is where the repertoires were released. The samples were drawn from the first 160 participants of the ongoing ImmuneRACE study and from about 1,200 subjects provided by 6 global collaborators. The sample metadata nearly always contained a de-identified subject ID, COVID-19 status, age in years and sex. Where HLA class I and class II types were available, the types were taken from metadata supplied by the sample provider, not from assay-based typing.

The investigation overall reported the following: The quantity of clinical and demographic metadata differed by source and by participant and was supplied without curation.

Sequences MNHEY (CDR1) and SMNVEV (CDR2) are obtained from the germline V gene (reference sequence). The CDR3, cysteine through phenylalanine, is 16 amino acids long. CDR3 DNA is the only sequence kept; it has 48 bases, read in frame from the first base. Cut back by 5 bases and 3 bases, the V and J ends lie 17 bases apart. Each collaborating institution followed its own protocols to collect whole blood in K2EDTA tubes. Collaborator samples were shipped for TCRbeta analysis as frozen whole blood, isolated PBMCs, or DNA extracted from either sample type. TCRbeta CDR3 regions were amplified from genomic DNA using the immunoSEQ Assay, a bias-controlled multiplex PCR. From the authors' description of their analysis: Within the assay, amplification of reference gene primers was used to estimate how many nucleated cells each sample contained. To quantify the absolute abundance of each unique TCRbeta CDR3 rearrangement, sequence reads were collapsed and filtered. For each sample, productive Simpson clonality was calculated as the square root of Simpson's diversity index over productive rearrangements. The clones in this table, taken by TCRdb from immuneACCESS, are in-frame only. Not every clone is retained; where verified, under half of the shortfall comes from an unresolved V gene, and the cause of the rest is unknown. That table furnishes V, J and clone size, whereas the DNA furnished D and trimming. In this sample the table shows around 200,000 clones, approximately 87% of which occur a single time. The ten biggest clones cover 3.7% of the sample.

The sample was peripheral blood. The TCR originated in a man aged 18 to 29 with active or convalescent COVID-19. Recombination linked TRBV27 to TRBJ1-5, and the D gene may be TRBD1, 5 bases matching. The CDR3 reads CASSAAGPSFNQPQHF. In nucleotides, the sequence is TGTGCCAGCAGTGCAGCGGGGCCGAGCTTCAATCAGCCCCAGCATTTT.